The 21 T cell receptor beta chains presented below share a single source sample, sequenced in a study of blood T cell repertoires in COVID-19. The method was immunoSEQ multiplex PCR; TCRdb's version includes in-frame clones alone and lacks a portion of them. In the table there are 70,000 or so clones, 82% of which are singletons. The source material was peripheral blood. Source of these receptors: a human donor in a cohort sampled during active COVID-19.

The rearrangement joins TRBV5-1 to TRBJ1-4; 7 bases are a match to TRBD1. CDR1 and CDR2 (germline): SGHRS, YFSETQ. CDR3 size: 15 residues. J was trimmed by 0 bases and V by 6 bases; bases with no gene match: 5. The CDR3 reads CASTSGGSTNEKLFF. CDR3 DNA sequence: TGCGCCAGCACCTCAGGGGGGTCAACTAATGAAAAACTGTTTTTT.

A single count supports this clone. This chain links TRBV2 with TRBJ2-5; 11 bases are a match to TRBD2. This CDR3 has 14 amino acids. After removal of 6 bases from V and 7 bases from J, the junction contained 7 bases not matched to a gene. The germline V gene has CDR1 SNHLY and CDR2 FYNNEI. The CDR3 region has the DNA TGTGCCAGCAGAGATAGCGGGGGGGTAGGGACCCAGTACTTC. Amino acid sequence: CASRDSGGVGTQYF.

V is TRBV6-5 and J is TRBJ2-7, with 9 bases that match TRBD1. Germline lookup yields CDR1 MNHEY and CDR2 SVGAGI. The ends lost 6 bases at V and 3 bases at J; junction bases unmatched: 9. There are 15 residues in the CDR3. Here the CDR3 DNA reads TGTGCCAGCAGCCCACAGGGGGCGGGTTTCTACGAGCAGTACTTC. The encoded protein is CASSPQGAGFYEQYF.

In DNA form, the CDR3 reads TGTGCCAGCAGCCAAAATGGAGGACAGGGCTATGGCTACACCTTC. Translating gives CASSQNGGQGYGYTF. The chain carries TRBV7-2 and TRBJ1-2; 8 bases map to TRBD1. The CDR3 contains 15 residues. The germline CDR1 and CDR2 sequences are SGHTA and FQGNSA. The trim removed 5 bases at V and 4 bases at J, leaving 9 bases unmatched.

The V call is TRBV12-3 or TRBV12-4, the J call TRBJ2-7; no firm D call. The CDR3 is made up of 12 amino acids. Trimming left V 3 bases short and J 6 bases short, with 9 bases between. The chain's CDR3 is CASSFFQSEQYF. Here the CDR3 DNA reads TGTGCCAGCAGTTTTTTTCAGTCCGAGCAGTACTTC.

This chain uses TRBV11-1 with TRBJ2-3; tentatively, D is TRBD1 (7 bases). This CDR3 region has 14 residues. The V end was cut by 2 bases, the J end by 6 bases, with 12 bases between. CDR1 and CDR2 (germline): SGHAT, FQDESV (reference sequence). The CDR3 DNA sequence: TGTGCCAGCAGCTTACAGGGGGGTGCGGATACGCAGTATTTT. Translating it yields CASSLQGGADTQYF.

The rearrangement joins TRBV3-1 (or the pseudogene TRBV3-2) to TRBJ1-1; D unresolved. This CDR3 has 12 residues. CDR1 is LGHDT and CDR2 is YNNKEL in the germline V gene (reference sequence). V lost 1 base and J 9 bases, leaving 9 bases between the germline ends. The CDR3 spells CASSQVGGKAFF. CDR3 bases: TGTGCCAGCAGCCAAGTAGGAGGAAAAGCTTTCTTT.

V is TRBV4-2 and J is TRBJ2-3; a weak D match, TRBD2 (5 bases). Trimming removed 3 bases at V and 1 base at J, with 11 bases between. The CDR3 contains 15 residues. CDR1 is LGHNA and CDR2 is YNFKEQ in the germline V gene. This CDR3 reads CASSQTMSGTDTQYF. For the CDR3, the DNA is TGTGCCAGCAGCCAGACTATGTCTGGCACAGATACGCAGTATTTT.

The gene calls are TRBV7-9 and TRBJ1-6, with unresolved D. CDR1 is SEHNR, CDR2 FQNEAQ, per germline (reference sequence). V was shortened by 5 bases and J by 3 bases, with 14 bases between the two germline ends. The CDR3 covers 16 residues. This CDR3 is CASSHRQGLYNSPLHF. CDR3 nucleotides: TGTGCCAGCAGCCATCGACAAGGTCTCTATAATTCACCCCTCCACTTT.

V gene TRBV10-3 combines with J gene TRBJ2-7; TRBD1 agrees at 10 bases. The CDR3 sequence is 15 residues long. Trimming took 6 bases from V and 1 from J; bases not matched to a gene: 6. Germline-derived CDR1 and CDR2 are ENHRY and SYGVKD. CDR3 sequence (DNA): TGTGCCATCAGCCGGACAGGGGGTGATTCCTACGAGCAGTACTTC. Its protein is CAISRTGGDSYEQYF.

The gene calls are TRBV20-1 and TRBJ2-7; 10 nucleotides align to TRBD1. This CDR3 is built from 14 residues. Trimming cost V 3 bases and J 3 bases; bases outside gene matches: 5. Germline assignment: CDR1 DFQATT and CDR2 SNEGSKA (reference sequence). The CDR3 DNA is TGCAGTGCTAGTTCTGGACAGGGGGGCTACGAGCAGTACTTC. Translating gives CSASSGQGGYEQYF.

The DNA of the CDR3 is TGTGCCAGCAGCTTGGGAGGGGGACAGACGTACTATGGCTACACCTTC. Translation: CASSLGGGQTYYGYTF. The chain carries TRBV5-4 and TRBJ1-2; 7 nucleotides match TRBD1. The length of the CDR3 is 16 residues. Germline CDR1 reads SGHNT; CDR2 reads YYREEE (reference sequence). J gave up 3 bases and V 0 bases, and 8 bases lay outside the gene matches.

The V call is TRBV6-5, the J call TRBJ2-7, with 8 nucleotides matching TRBD1. With 5 bases clipped from V and 7 bases from J, the junction kept 4 bases outside the gene matches. The CDR3 loop spans 12 amino acids. Germline V gene lookup returns CDR1 MNHEY and CDR2 SVGAGI. This chain's CDR3 is CASSRTGNEQYF. Here the CDR3 DNA reads TGTGCCAGCAGTCGGACAGGGAATGAGCAGTACTTC.

This chain uses TRBV6-1 with TRBJ2-7; tentatively, D is TRBD1 (6 bases). This CDR3 region has 15 residues. In germline, CDR1 is MNHNS, CDR2 SASEGT. V was cut by 1 base and J by 3 bases, with 13 bases left in between. Here the CDR3 reads CASSEVGQGIYEQYF. CDR3 coding DNA: TGTGCCAGCAGTGAAGTTGGGCAGGGGATCTACGAGCAGTACTTC.

This clone occurred a few times. This chain connects TRBV11-2 to TRBJ1-5; D not resolved. Germline V CDR1 and CDR2: SGHAT, FQNNGV. V gave up 9 bases and J gave up 5 bases, with 20 bases separating them. The CDR3 consists of 15 residues. This CDR3 is CASSPYSGEDQPQHF. CDR3 sequence (DNA): TGTGCCAGTTCGCCCTACAGTGGGGAGGATCAGCCCCAGCATTTT.

The chain uses TRBV6-4 and TRBJ2-1; D might be TRBD2 (6 bases). CDR3 size: 16 residues. V lost 3 bases to trimming and J lost 6 bases, with 18 bases between them. Germline loops: CDR1 MRHNA, CDR2 SNTAGT. This chain's CDR3 is CASSEYGAGTFNEQFF. CDR3 sequence (DNA): TGTGCCAGCAGTGAATATGGTGCGGGGACTTTCAATGAGCAGTTCTTC.

The rearrangement uses TRBV6-4 and TRBJ2-7; 8 bases match TRBD2. The J segment lost 3 bases and the V segment lost 3 bases, leaving 7 bases of the junction unmatched. This CDR3 comprises 15 residues. Per germline, CDR1 MRHNA and CDR2 SNTAGT. The CDR3 spells CASSEYSGDIYEQYF. In nucleotides, the CDR3 is TGTGCCAGCAGTGAATATAGCGGGGACATCTACGAGCAGTACTTC.

This chain joins TRBV9 and TRBJ1-3; unclear D gene. The CDR3 contains 14 residues. Germline V lookup: CDR1 SGDLS, CDR2 YYNGEE. V was clipped by 5 bases and J by 4 bases, with 13 bases between them. CDR3 in DNA: TGTGCCAGCAGGTCCCGGACTCGAGGAAACACCATATATTTT. Its protein product is CASRSRTRGNTIYF.

The CDR3 here is CASNLMDRGSYEQYF. DNA for the CDR3: TGTGCCAGCAACCTGATGGACAGGGGATCCTACGAGCAGTACTTC. The rearrangement joins TRBV6-5 to TRBJ2-7; 9 nucleotides line up with TRBD1. CDR1 is MNHEY, CDR2 SVGAGI, per germline. The CDR3 extends over 15 amino acids. Trimming cost V 7 bases and J 1 base; bases outside gene matches: 8.

This sequence joins TRBV5-1 and TRBJ1-2, with 7 bases aligning to TRBD1. CDR1 and CDR2 from the germline V gene are SGHRS and YFSETQ. The CDR3 length is 15 residues. The V segment lost 5 bases and the J segment 8 bases; nucleotides outside the gene matches: 15. CDR3 in amino acids: CASSPLQTGSYGYTF. The CDR3 bases are TGCGCCAGCAGTCCTCTTCAGACAGGGTCTTACGGCTACACCTTC.

This rearrangement joins TRBV3-1 (or the pseudogene TRBV3-2) to TRBJ1-2; 7 nucleotides line up with TRBD1. The CDR3 spans 14 residues. Losses at the gene ends were 3 bases for V and 4 bases for J; bases not matched to a gene: 5. In germline, CDR1 is LGHDT, CDR2 YNNKEL (reference sequence). CDR3 coding DNA: TGTGCCAGCAGCCAGACCACAGGGGTCTATGGCTACACCTTC. It translates to CASSQTTGVYGYTF.